The source of this TCR beta chain is a study of cytomegalovirus exposure and HLA in healthy donors. Findings and limits, study-wide: The authors reported that TCR beta sequences could predict HLA-A and HLA-B alleles. These predictions were accurate for most subjects in the first cohort. Later analysis indicated greater clonal expansion among HLA-associated TCR beta chains than among equally common other chains.

A multiplex PCR was run with 60 Vbeta primers and 13 Jbeta primers. The method was immunoSEQ multiplex PCR; TCRdb's version includes in-frame clones alone and lacks a portion of them. This table has under 200,000 clones, 82% appearing once. Each donor was healthy, and each was a bone marrow donor. Although they were nominally healthy when sampled, donors likely had unrecorded immune exposures. The CDR3 extends over 16 amino acids. Germline V gene data show CDR1 as MGHRA and CDR2 as YSYEKL. V was shortened by 1 base and J by 7 bases, with 18 bases between the two germline ends. About this clone: What it binds is not known.

The chain has TRBV4-1 and TRBJ2-3; D possibly corresponds to TRBD2 (7 bases). The material sequenced was PBMCs. The receptor's source is a middle-aged man in good health and CMV-seropositive. The CDR3 nucleotides are TGCGCCAGCAGCCAAGTGGGGGGGGCTCGGGGGTATACGCAGTATTTT. Translating gives CASSQVGGARGYTQYF.